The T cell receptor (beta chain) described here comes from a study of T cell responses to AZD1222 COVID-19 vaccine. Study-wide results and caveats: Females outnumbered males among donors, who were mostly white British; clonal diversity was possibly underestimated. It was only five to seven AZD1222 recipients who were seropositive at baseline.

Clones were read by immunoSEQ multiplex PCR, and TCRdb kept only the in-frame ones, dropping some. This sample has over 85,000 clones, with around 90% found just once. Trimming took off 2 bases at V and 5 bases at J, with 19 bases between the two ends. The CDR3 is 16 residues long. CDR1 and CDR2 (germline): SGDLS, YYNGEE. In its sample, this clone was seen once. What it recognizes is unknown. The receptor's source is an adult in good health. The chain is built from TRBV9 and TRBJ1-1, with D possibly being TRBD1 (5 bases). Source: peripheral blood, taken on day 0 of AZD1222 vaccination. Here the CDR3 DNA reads TGTGCCAGCAGCGTTAGTACTTCAGGGATGGGGACTGAAGCTTTCTTT. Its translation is CASSVSTSGMGTEAFF.